These T cell receptor beta chains were read from a single sample in a study of blood T cells in healthy people across ages. TCRdb fed the 5' RACE reads into MiXCR, producing one record per CDR3 protein. The table includes some 1.4 million distinct CDR3 sequences, approximately 38% detected once. Sequences were obtained from blood. The receptors were gathered from a woman younger than 35 in good health. The CDR3 runs from the conserved cysteine through the conserved F or W. A D gene is named only where the DNA matches it firmly. Clone size is stated in some rows and not others, as once, few, many or a class when expanded.

cdr3_aa	cdr3_nt	clone_size	v_call	j_call	d_call
CASSDGSSYNSPLHF	TGTGCCAGCAGTGATGGCAGCTCCTATAATTCACCCCTCCACTTT	few	TRBV2	TRBJ1-6	NA
CASSVEQGPYEQYF	TGTGCCAGCAGTGTGGAGCAGGGGCCCTACGAGCAGTACTTC	few	TRBV2	TRBJ2-7	NA
CASSLATNPDTQYF	TGCGCCAGCAGCCTAGCCACTAATCCGGATACGCAGTATTTT	few	TRBV5-1	TRBJ2-3	NA
CASWDIATNEKLFF	TGTGCCAGTTGGGACATAGCAACTAATGAAAAACTGTTTTTT	NA	TRBV6-2/TRBV6-3	TRBJ1-4	NA
CASSGRHRDSEQFF	TGCGCCAGCAGCGGACGTCACAGGGATAGTGAGCAGTTCTTC	few	TRBV5-1	TRBJ2-1	NA
CASSLAVGTSINEQFF	TGTGCCAGCAGCTTGGCCGTCGGGACTAGTATCAATGAGCAGTTCTTC	NA	TRBV5-6	TRBJ2-1	TRBD2
CASSLYRAGTDTQYF	TGCGCCAGCAGCTTGTACAGGGCAGGCACAGATACGCAGTATTTT	many	TRBV5-1	TRBJ2-3	NA
CASSLDPGSYEQYF	TGTGCCAGCAGCTTAGATCCAGGAAGCTACGAGCAGTACTTC	NA	TRBV7-9	TRBJ2-7	NA
CASSQVGGANTGELFF	TGTGCCAGCAGCCAAGTTGGAGGGGCAAACACCGGGGAGCTGTTTTTT	NA	TRBV3-1	TRBJ2-2	NA
CASSQASGRAVDEQYF	TGTGCCAGCAGCCAAGCTAGCGGGAGGGCCGTCGATGAGCAGTACTTC	NA	TRBV4-2	TRBJ2-5	TRBD2
CASSQPTGGAGSPPHF	TGTGCCAGCAGCCAGCCAACAGGGGGCGCGGGTTCACCCCCCCACTTT	NA	TRBV4-1	TRBJ1-6	TRBD1
CSARDQGPGEKLFF	TGCAGTGCTAGAGACCAGGGGCCGGGTGAAAAACTGTTTTTT	NA	TRBV20-1	TRBJ1-4	NA
CASSYSLADNEQFF	TGTGCCAGCAGTTACTCCCTAGCGGACAATGAGCAGTTCTTC	NA	TRBV6-6	TRBJ2-1	TRBD2
CSASGTYYGYTF	TGCAGTGCTAGCGGGACATACTATGGCTACACCTTC	once	TRBV20-1	TRBJ1-2	NA
CATAPMVVGTIYF	TGTGCCACCGCACCCATGGTGGTGGGCACCATATATTTT	NA	TRBV25-1	TRBJ1-3	NA
CAGRRQLNTDTQYF	TGTGCCGGCAGACGACAGCTCAACACAGATACGCAGTATTTT	NA	TRBV12-3/TRBV12-4	TRBJ2-3	NA
CSAPRPSGPTYEQYF	TGCAGTGCCCCCAGGCCTTCGGGGCCGACCTACGAGCAGTACTTC	few	TRBV20-1	TRBJ2-7	NA
CASTPGTGMHGYTF	TGTGCCAGCACCCCGGGGACAGGGATGCATGGCTACACCTTC	few	TRBV6-6	TRBJ1-2	TRBD1
CASSYEEGPGQGAYGYTF	TGTGCCAGCAGTTACGAGGAGGGACCTGGACAGGGGGCGTATGGCTACACCTTC	few	TRBV6-5	TRBJ1-2	TRBD1
CASGGGALEQYF	TGTGCCAGCGGTGGAGGGGCGCTTGAGCAGTACTTC	few	TRBV6-2/TRBV6-3	TRBJ2-7	NA
CASSAVPGWDNEQYF	TGTGCCAGCAGCGCCGTCCCGGGATGGGACAATGAGCAGTACTTC	few	TRBV9	TRBJ2-5	NA